The entry below gives a single T cell receptor (beta chain) sequence along with its context. This CDR3 comprises 16 residues. Germline V gene data show CDR1 as SGHKS and CDR2 as YYEKEE (reference sequence). Trimming pared 7 bases from V and 4 bases from J, leaving 23 bases between. Sequencing was performed with immunoSEQ multiplex PCR; in TCRdb, only in-frame clones are kept and a portion is missing. The table shows 74,000 or so clones, with around nine tenths occurring only once. This record comes from a study of OX40 agonist ivuxolimab in advanced cancers. Sample: CD4+ or CD8+ T cells sorted from blood, taken in a trial of the OX40 agonist ivuxolimab. The chain couples TRBV5-5 to TRBJ1-1; D gene ambiguous. The sequence came from an adult with an advanced solid tumor such as melanoma, head and neck, liver or kidney cancer. As DNA, the CDR3 is TGTGCCAGCTGGCATGGGGAGGGCGGTTTGCGCACTGAAGCTTTCTTT. Translation: CASWHGEGGLRTEAFF.